This T cell receptor beta chain derives from a study of human T cells and chemical hapten exposure. A single record per CDR3 protein comes from TCRdb applying MiXCR to the RACE reads. The sample yields some 180,000 distinct CDR3 sequences, 20% to 25% seen once. The time point: patch test 1, 2 weeks after DPC sensitization. The treatment is: therapeutic diphenylcyclopropenone sensitization with weekly scalp DPC. Looked up from germline, CDR1 is LGHNA and CDR2 is YNFKEQ. CDR3 length equals 14 residues. The V end lost 5 bases, the J end lost 0 bases, and 11 bases lay between the germline ends. This rearrangement joins TRBV4-2 to TRBJ2-7; possibly TRBD1 for D (5 bases). The receptor was isolated from a woman between 50 and 59 years old with alopecia areata. Some clones in this sample may be carry-over from other donors' samples. The specimen comprised whole blood, sampled in connection with sensitization to the hapten diphenylcyclopropenone (DPC). The CDR3 loop reads CASSTGFDSYEQYF. The CDR3 region has the DNA TGTGCCAGCAGCACAGGCTTCGACTCCTACGAGCAGTACTTC.